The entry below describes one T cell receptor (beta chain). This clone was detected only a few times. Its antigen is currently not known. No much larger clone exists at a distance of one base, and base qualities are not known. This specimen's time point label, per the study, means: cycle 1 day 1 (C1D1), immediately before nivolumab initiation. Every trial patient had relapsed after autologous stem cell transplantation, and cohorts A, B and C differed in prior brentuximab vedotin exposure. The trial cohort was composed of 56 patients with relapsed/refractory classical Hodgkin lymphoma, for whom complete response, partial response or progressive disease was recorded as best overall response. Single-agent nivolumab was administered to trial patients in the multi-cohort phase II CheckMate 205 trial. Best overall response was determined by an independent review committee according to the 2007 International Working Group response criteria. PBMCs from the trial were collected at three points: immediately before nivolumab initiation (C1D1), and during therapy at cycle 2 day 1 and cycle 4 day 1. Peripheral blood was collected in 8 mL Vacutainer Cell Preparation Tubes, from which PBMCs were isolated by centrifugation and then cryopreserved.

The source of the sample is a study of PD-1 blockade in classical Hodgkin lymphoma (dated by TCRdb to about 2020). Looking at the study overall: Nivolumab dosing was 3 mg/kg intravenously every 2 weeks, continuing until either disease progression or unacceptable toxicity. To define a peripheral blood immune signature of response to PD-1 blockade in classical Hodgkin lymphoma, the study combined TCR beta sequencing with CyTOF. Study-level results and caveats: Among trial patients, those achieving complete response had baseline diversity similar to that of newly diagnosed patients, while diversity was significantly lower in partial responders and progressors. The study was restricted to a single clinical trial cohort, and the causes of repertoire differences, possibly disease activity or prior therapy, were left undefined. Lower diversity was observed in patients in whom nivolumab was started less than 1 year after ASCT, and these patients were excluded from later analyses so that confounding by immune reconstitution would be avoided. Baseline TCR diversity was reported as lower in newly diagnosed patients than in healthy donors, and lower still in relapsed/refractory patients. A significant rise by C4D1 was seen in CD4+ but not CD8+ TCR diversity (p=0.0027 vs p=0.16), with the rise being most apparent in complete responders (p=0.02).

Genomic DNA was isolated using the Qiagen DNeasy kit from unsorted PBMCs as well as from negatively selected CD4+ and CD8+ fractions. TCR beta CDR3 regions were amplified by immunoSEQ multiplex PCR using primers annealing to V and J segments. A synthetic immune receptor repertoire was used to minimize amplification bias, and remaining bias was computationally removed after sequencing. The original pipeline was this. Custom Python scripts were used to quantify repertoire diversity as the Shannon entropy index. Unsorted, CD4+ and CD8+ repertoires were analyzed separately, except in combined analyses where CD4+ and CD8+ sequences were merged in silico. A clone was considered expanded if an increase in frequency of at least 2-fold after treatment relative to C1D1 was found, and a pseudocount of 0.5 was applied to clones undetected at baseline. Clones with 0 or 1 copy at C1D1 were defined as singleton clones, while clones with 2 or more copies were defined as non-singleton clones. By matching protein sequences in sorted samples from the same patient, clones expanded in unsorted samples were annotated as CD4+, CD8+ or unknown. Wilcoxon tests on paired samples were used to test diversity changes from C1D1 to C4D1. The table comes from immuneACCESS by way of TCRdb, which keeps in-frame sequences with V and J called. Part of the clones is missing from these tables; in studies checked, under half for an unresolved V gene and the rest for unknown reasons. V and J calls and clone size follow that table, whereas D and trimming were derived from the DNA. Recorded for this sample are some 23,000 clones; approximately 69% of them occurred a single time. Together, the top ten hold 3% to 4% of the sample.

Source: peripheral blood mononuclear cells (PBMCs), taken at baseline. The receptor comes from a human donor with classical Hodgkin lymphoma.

The nucleotide sequence reads TGTGCCAGCAGGGTCCCCAACACTGAAGCTTTCTTT. Its product reads: CASRVPNTEAFF. The sequence is built from TRBV19 and TRBJ1-1; the best D guess is TRBD1, with 5 bases matching. The CDR3 holds 12 amino acids from the cysteine to the phenylalanine. Only the CDR3 DNA is retained, 36 bases long and in frame from the first base. The V and J ends are trimmed by 9 bases and 2 bases, leaving 10 bases between them. Looking up the germline V gene (reference sequence) yields CDR1 LNHDA and CDR2 SQIVND.